The entry below describes one T cell receptor (beta chain). Its antigen is unidentified. One end of the junction fails to match germline, which may point to a read error. This sample was taken from a study of tumor-infiltrating lymphocytes in primary liver carcinoma. General study results and limits: Blood's top-250-clone fraction was significantly lower than that of tumors (p = 0.039).

Bulk tissue was left unsorted, and RNA and DNA were co-extracted from about 21-30 mg of it. The sampling covered five separate regions of each tumor. From 450 to 550 ng total RNA, TCR beta cDNA was generated with a primer in the constant region. Slightly modified ARM-PCR served as the procedure for the TCR beta libraries. These libraries came from three rounds of nested multiplex PCR. The study ran its first two PCR rounds for around 10 cycles each, using TRBV1-TRBV30 forward primers and a C-beta reverse primer. Via MiXCR, TCRdb re-called the multiplex PCR reads, giving one row per CDR3 protein. The table includes roughly 30,000 distinct CDR3 sequences, 71% detected once. This CDR3 has 15 amino acids.

V usage is TRBV12-3 or TRBV12-4 and J usage is TRBJ2-5; D not resolved. The sequenced sample consisted of liver tumor tissue from sampling region 3. Subset indicated: tumor region T3, left-lateral pole. The TCR was taken from a woman aged 30 to 39 with primary liver carcinoma and hepatitis B virus infection. This CDR3 reads CSSSTYPRSEEAQYF. The CDR3 DNA follows: TGTTCCAGCAGCACCTACCCCAGGAGCGAAGAGGCCCAGTACTTC.